These 10 T cell receptor beta chains share one sample of origin, sequenced in a study of T-cell memory formation after mild COVID-19. TCRdb redid the calling of the 5' RACE reads with MiXCR, one entry per CDR3 protein. The data show 350,000 to 400,000 distinct CDR3 sequences, around 21% seen once. Sequenced: PBMCs or a T cell subset sorted from them (not recorded which). The receptors were gathered from an adult woman who had mild COVID-19 (a few samples of this study predate the infection). Cell type and time point are not known.

This clonotype was seen ten or more times. The DNA of the CDR3 is TGCGCCAGCAGCCCAGGACAGGGGGGCACAGATACGCAGTATTTT. It encodes CASSPGQGGTDTQYF. The chain uses TRBV5-1 and TRBJ2-3; 10 bases align to TRBD1. V was pared by 4 bases and J by 1 base, with 3 bases of the junction left unmatched. Germline assignment: CDR1 SGHRS and CDR2 YFSETQ. CDR3 length equals 15 residues.

The chain combines TRBV4-3 with TRBJ2-7; 13 bases line up with TRBD2. The CDR3 consists of 15 residues. Losses at the gene ends were 8 bases for V and 3 bases for J; bases not matched to a gene: 7. Germline V gene lookup returns CDR1 LGHNA and CDR2 YSLEER. The CDR3 bases are TGCGCCAGCGCCCAAGGACTAGCGGGGGACTACGAGCAGTACTTC. This encodes CASAQGLAGDYEQYF.

The V gene is TRBV6-2 or TRBV6-3, the J gene TRBJ2-3; D remains ambiguous. Deletions cut 2 bases from V and 2 bases from J, with 5 bases between. Germline CDR1 MNHEY, CDR2 SVGEGT. This CDR3 has 13 amino acids. CDR3 DNA sequence: TGTGCCAGCAGTTACGTGTCCACAGATACGCAGTATTTT. Its protein is CASSYVSTDTQYF.

This clonotype was seen a few times. V usage is TRBV6-5 and J usage is TRBJ2-1; TRBD1 matches 11 bases. Trimming at V came to 4 bases and at J to 5 bases, leaving 7 bases not matched to a gene. The CDR3 is 16 amino acids. The germline V gene has CDR1 MNHEY and CDR2 SVGAGI. In nucleotides, the CDR3 is TGTGCCAGCAGTTCACCACTGGACAGGGGGCACAATGAGCAGTTCTTC. This translates into CASSSPLDRGHNEQFF.

This clonotype showed up just a few times. The rearrangement links TRBV6-2 or TRBV6-3 to TRBJ2-1; D remains unclear. This CDR3 comprises 15 residues. Per germline, CDR1 MNHEY and CDR2 SVGEGT. The V gene lost 2 bases and the J gene lost 6 bases, with 14 bases spanning the gap. The CDR3 region has the DNA TGTGCCAGCAGTTACGTACATATACCGGGCAATGAGCAGTTCTTC. Translated, it gives CASSYVHIPGNEQFF.

This clonotype turned up a few times. The DNA for the CDR3 is TGTGCCAGCAGCCCCGGGGGGGGGACCTACGAGCAGTACTTC. Translated: CASSPGGGTYEQYF. V gene TRBV12-3 or TRBV12-4 combines with J gene TRBJ2-7, with 8 bases matching TRBD2. This CDR3 is 14 amino acids long. With V trimmed by 6 bases and J by 2 bases, 6 bases remained unmatched.

This clonotype was detected a few times. The rearrangement joins TRBV20-1 to TRBJ1-1, with D unresolved. This CDR3 comprises 13 residues. V lost 2 bases to trimming and J lost 0 bases, with 7 bases between them. Looked up from germline, CDR1 is DFQATT and CDR2 is SNEGSKA (reference sequence). The CDR3 spells CSARTEMNTEAFF. The CDR3 coding sequence is TGCAGTGCTAGAACGGAGATGAACACTGAAGCTTTCTTT.

This clonotype occurred a few times. This chain joins TRBV5-1 and TRBJ1-2, with 12 nucleotides matching TRBD1. Germline V gene sequence: CDR1 SGHRS, CDR2 YFSETQ. Germline trimming cut 4 bases from V and 12 bases from J; bases unmatched to any gene: 10. The CDR3 has 14 residues. CDR3 region: CASSIEGTGGFHTF. The CDR3, as DNA: TGCGCCAGCAGCATCGAAGGGACAGGGGGCTTTCACACCTTC. Together with reference TRBV5-1 and TRBJ1-2, the CDR3 gives the full variable domain: KAGVTQTPRYLIKTRGQQVTLSCSPISGHRSVSWYQQTPGQGLQFLFEYFSETQRNKGNFPGRFSGRQFSNSRSEMNVSTLELGDSALYLCASSIEGTGGFHTFGSGTRLTVV.

There are many counts of this clonotype. The DNA for the CDR3 is TGTGCCAGCAGCTTAGTTCCGGGAGTAGGCGGGACCCAGTACTTC. Translating gives CASSLVPGVGGTQYF. The chain carries TRBV7-3 and TRBJ2-5, with TRBD2 as a possible D gene (6 bases). V was pared by 2 bases and J by 7 bases, with 17 bases between. CDR1 SGHTA and CDR2 FQGTGA come from the germline V gene. The CDR3 spans 15 residues. The variable domain in full, with the rest retrieved from reference TRBV7-3 and TRBJ2-5, is GAGVSQTPSNKVTEKGKYVELRCDPISGHTALYWYRQSLGQGPEFLIYFQGTGAADDSGLPNDRFFAVRPEGSVSTLKIQRTERGDSAVYLCASSLVPGVGGTQYFGPGTRLLVL.

The chain recombines TRBV24-1 with TRBJ2-1; 10 bases align to TRBD1. From germline, CDR1 is KGHDR and CDR2 SFDVKD. Trimming removed 2 bases from V and 9 bases from J; junction bases left unmatched: 9. The CDR3 consists of 16 residues. CDR3 in amino acids: CATSDSGTGDEGEQFF. The CDR3 nucleotides read TGTGCCACCAGTGATTCCGGGACAGGGGACGAGGGTGAGCAGTTCTTC.